The T cell receptor beta chain described here comes from a study of immune heterogeneity within non-small cell lung tumors. This clonotype was recorded at least ten times. The antigen remains unidentified. Germline V CDR1 and CDR2: PRHDT, FYEKMQ (reference sequence). The CDR3 is made up of 15 amino acids. V was trimmed by 1 base and J by 8 bases, leaving 15 bases between them. With 32 V and 13 J primers, multiplex PCR amplified the TCR beta CDR3. TCRdb fed the multiplex PCR reads into MiXCR, producing one record per CDR3 protein. The sample carries 15,000 or so distinct CDR3 sequences, about 30% recorded once. Bulk tumor genomic DNA (around 600 ng per sample) served as template. Doctors removed several biopsies from each primary tumor during surgery, keeping them far apart. Each patient presented with untreated, newly diagnosed non-small cell lung cancer and received curative surgery. Surgery with curative intent was being performed on the donors, who were newly diagnosed non-small cell lung cancer patients.

Study results and limitations: Local tumor mutational burden and local T-cell repertoire clonality showed a moderate significant correlation, R approximately 0.34. Individual patients largely had distinct high-frequency T-cell receptor beta clonotypes from one another. Recurrence of identical dominant CDR3 beta clonotypes was observed across tumor sites within a patient, alongside site-unique high-frequency clones.

The clonotype originates from a man between 35 and 55 years old with non-small cell lung cancer. Sequencing input: lung tumor tissue. V usage is TRBV13 and J usage is TRBJ2-1; D is uncertain. The CDR3 sequence is CASSLELLSGDEQFF. CDR3 sequence (DNA): TGTGCCAGCAGCTTAGAACTCTTGTCAGGTGATGAGCAGTTCTTC.